The 28 T cell receptor beta chains below come from one sample, sequenced in a study of T cells in localized non-small cell lung cancer. The method was immunoSEQ multiplex PCR; TCRdb's version includes in-frame clones alone and lacks a portion of them. In the table there are approximately 33,000 clones, more than 80% of which are singletons. The source material was peripheral blood, sampled before any cancer treatment. The receptors derive from an older female donor with stage I lung adenocarcinoma.

The V call is TRBV6-6, the J call TRBJ1-5, with D maybe TRBD1 (5 bases). CDR1 and CDR2 (germline): MNHNY, SVGAGI (reference sequence). V gave up 2 bases and J gave up 2 bases, with 7 bases separating them. CDR3 length: 14 residues. CDR3 DNA: TGTGCCAGCAGTTACAGGGGTGGCAATCAGCCCCAGCATTTT. This translates into CASSYRGGNQPQHF.

This chain uses TRBV6-1 with TRBJ1-5; no reliable D call. This CDR3 has 18 amino acids. V was trimmed by 0 bases and J by 0 bases, leaving 15 bases between them. In germline, CDR1 is MNHNS, CDR2 SASEGT. The chain's CDR3 is CASSEAAATFSSNQPQHF. Here the CDR3 DNA reads TGTGCCAGCAGTGAAGCAGCTGCCACCTTTTCTAGCAATCAGCCCCAGCATTTT.

CDR3 amino acids: CASSLAPAGGPGNEQFF. For the CDR3, the DNA is TGCGCCAGCAGCTTGGCCCCAGCGGGGGGGCCGGGAAATGAGCAGTTCTTC. The V and J genes are TRBV5-1 and TRBJ2-1; 10 bases agree with TRBD2. This CDR3 has 17 residues. Per the germline V gene, CDR1 is SGHRS and CDR2 is YFSETQ. J lost 7 bases, V lost 0 bases, and 10 bases had no gene match.

The chain couples TRBV6-1 to TRBJ2-7; no clear D gene. This CDR3 contains 14 residues. Trimming removed 2 bases from V and 1 base from J, with 9 bases in between. Germline-derived CDR1 and CDR2 are MNHNS and SASEGT. The CDR3 is CASSELTSSYEQYF. The CDR3 DNA reads as TGTGCCAGCAGTGAATTGACGTCTTCCTACGAGCAGTACTTC.

The CDR3 DNA sequence: TGCGCCAGCAGCCTAGGGACAGTGGATCGCTACACCTTC. It codes for CASSLGTVDRYTF. This chain uses TRBV5-1 with TRBJ1-2; 7 nucleotides line up with TRBD1. From germline, CDR1 is SGHRS and CDR2 YFSETQ. The length of the CDR3 is 13 residues. The V gene end was trimmed by 4 bases and the J gene end by 9 bases; junction bases not matched to a gene: 9.

The rearrangement links TRBV5-1 to TRBJ2-2; D is perhaps TRBD1 (7 bases). The V gene's germline CDR1 is SGHRS and CDR2 YFSETQ. V lost 1 base, J lost 5 bases, and 15 bases lay in between. This CDR3 spans 16 amino acids. The CDR3 DNA reads as TGCGCCAGCAGCTTGTTAAGGGGGCTAGCGACCGGGGAGCTGTTTTTT. Translated: CASSLLRGLATGELFF.

This clone occurred a few times. This rearrangement joins TRBV6-1 to TRBJ1-2; 7 nucleotides align to TRBD1. The CDR3 sequence is 15 residues long. CDR1 MNHNS and CDR2 SASEGT come from the germline V gene. V lost 0 bases and J lost 8; bases outside the gene matches: 9. In nucleotides, the CDR3 is TGTGCCAGCAGTGAAGCAGGCAGGGGGGGATGGGGCTACACCTTC. Encoded protein: CASSEAGRGGWGYTF.

This chain uses TRBV6-5 with TRBJ1-5; unclear D gene. CDR1 and CDR2 from the germline V gene are MNHEY and SVGAGI. The CDR3 contains 14 residues. V was trimmed by 6 bases and J by 2 bases, leaving 11 bases between them. The chain's CDR3 is CASRQPGGNQPQHF. The CDR3 nucleotides read TGTGCCAGCAGACAGCCGGGTGGCAATCAGCCCCAGCATTTT.

In the case of this clone: This CDR3 is missing its conserved last phenylalanine or tryptophan, likely due to a read error. V usage is TRBV6-5 and J usage is TRBJ2-7; weak D call: TRBD2 (5 bases). The germline V gene encodes CDR1 MNHEY and CDR2 SVGAGI. V lost 7 bases to trimming and J lost 0 bases, with 13 bases between them. The CDR3 spans 14 residues. CDR3 sequence: CASKPLGSSYEQYL. The CDR3 coding sequence is TGTGCCAGCAAACCACTGGGGAGCTCCTACGAGCAGTACTTA.

In this sample, this clone turned up once. V and J are TRBV4-1 and TRBJ1-1; D perhaps matches TRBD1 (5 bases). The CDR3 has 12 amino acids. Germline CDR1 and CDR2: MGHRA and YSYEKL. Trimming pared 4 bases from V and 11 bases from J, leaving 14 bases between. The CDR3, as DNA: TGCGCCAGCAGCCCAACGGGGCGAGCCGCTTTCTTT. Translating gives CASSPTGRAAFF.

The chain joins TRBV5-1 to TRBJ2-5; D remains unclear. Germline V gene lookup returns CDR1 SGHRS and CDR2 YFSETQ. The CDR3 consists of 15 residues. The V gene lost 4 bases and the J gene lost 0 bases, with 13 bases spanning the gap. The CDR3 spells CASSPMTTYQETQYF. In DNA, the CDR3 is TGCGCCAGCAGCCCGATGACCACGTACCAAGAGACCCAGTACTTC.

This clone has just one count. The chain employs TRBV10-1 and TRBJ1-4; D is unclear. CDR3 length: 15 residues. The germline V gene encodes CDR1 WNHNN and CDR2 SYGVQD (reference sequence). Trimming left V 6 bases short and J 0 bases short, with 11 bases between. The CDR3 DNA reads TGCGCCAGCAGCAGAGACGGCTCAACTAATGAAAAACTGTTTTTT. Protein: CASSRDGSTNEKLFF.

To note about this clone: The junction departs from the called germline gene at one end, perhaps through a read error. Other DNA sequences of this sample code for an identical CDR3. CDR3 region: CASSVVTAYGYTF. The CDR3 bases are TGTGCCAGCAGCGTAGTGACAGCTTATGGCTACACTTTC. The chain couples TRBV9 to TRBJ1-2, with TRBD1 as a possible D gene (5 bases). The germline CDR1 and CDR2 sequences are SGDLS and YYNGEE. This CDR3 has 13 amino acids.

V usage is TRBV4-2 and J usage is TRBJ1-2; TRBD1 matches 7 bases. The CDR3 spans 15 residues. Germline CDR1 reads LGHNA; CDR2 reads YNFKEQ. V shed 1 base, J shed 3 bases, and the junction held 5 bases outside the gene matches. The CDR3 loop reads CASSQVDRADYGYTF. The CDR3 region has the DNA TGTGCCAGCAGCCAAGTCGACAGGGCAGACTATGGCTACACCTTC.

This chain connects TRBV29-1 to TRBJ1-2, with D hard to call. The germline V and J ends were trimmed by 1 base and 0 bases, with 9 bases remaining between them. Germline-derived CDR1 and CDR2 are SQVTM and ANQGSEA. This CDR3 is built from 14 residues. CDR3 amino acids: CSVEGHRANYGYTF. The CDR3 DNA reads TGCAGCGTTGAAGGGCACAGAGCTAACTATGGCTACACCTTC.

The CDR3 bases are TGTGCCAGCAGTTACCAGGGGGAACACGATGAAGCTTTCTTT. Protein product: CASSYQGEHDEAFF. The genes are TRBV2 and TRBJ1-1, with 7 bases matching TRBD1. Germline CDR1 and CDR2: SNHLY and FYNNEI. J was trimmed by 7 bases and V by 5 bases; bases with no gene match: 10. The CDR3 has 14 amino acids.

The J gene is TRBJ1-2, the V gene TRBV6-5; 8 bases match TRBD1. The CDR3 covers 15 residues. Unmatched junction bases numbered 10, after V lost 2 bases and J lost 8 bases. Germline CDR1 is MNHEY and CDR2 is SVGAGI. CDR3 in amino acids: CASSYDGAGGVGYTF. The CDR3 bases are TGTGCCAGCAGTTACGACGGTGCAGGGGGCGTCGGCTACACCTTC.

The chain uses TRBV15 and TRBJ1-4; 8 bases line up with TRBD1. Germline CDR1 and CDR2: LNHNV and YYDKDF (reference sequence). The J segment lost 6 bases and the V segment lost 1 base, leaving 7 bases of the junction unmatched. The CDR3 loop spans 16 amino acids. In DNA, the CDR3 is TGTGCCACCAGCAGAGGTCGAACGACAGGGGATGAAAAACTGTTTTTT. It translates to CATSRGRTTGDEKLFF.

The genes are TRBV4-2 and TRBJ2-3; perhaps D is TRBD1 or TRBD2 (5 bases each). This CDR3 is 16 amino acids long. V was cut by 4 bases and J by 2 bases, with 16 bases left in between. Per the germline V gene, CDR1 is LGHNA and CDR2 is YNFKEQ. CDR3: CASSRVGDGLTDTQYF. The CDR3 DNA reads TGTGCCAGCAGCCGAGTTGGGGACGGACTCACAGATACGCAGTATTTT.

The gene calls are TRBV28 and TRBJ2-5; 11 positions agree with TRBD2. The V gene end was trimmed by 4 bases and the J gene end by 5 bases; junction bases not matched to a gene: 15. The CDR3 is made up of 18 amino acids. Germline-derived CDR1 and CDR2 are MDHEN and SYDVKM. CDR3 protein: CASSSTSGDPPLRETQYF. The CDR3 bases are TGTGCCAGCAGTTCGACTAGCGGGGACCCACCATTGAGGGAGACCCAGTACTTC. Based on the CDR3 plus reference TRBV28 and TRBJ2-5, the full variable domain is DVKVTQSSRYLVKRTGEKVFLECVQDMDHENMFWYRQDPGLGLRLIYFSYDVKMKEKGDIPEGYSVSREKKERFSLILESASTNQTSMYLCASSSTSGDPPLRETQYFGPGTRLLVL.

This chain joins TRBV9 and TRBJ1-6, with 9 bases identical to TRBD1. Germline lookup yields CDR1 SGDLS and CDR2 YYNGEE. The CDR3 sequence is 14 residues long. J lost 7 bases, V lost 4 bases, and 3 bases had no gene match. CDR3 amino acids: CASSSGTGNSPLHF. CDR3 in DNA: TGTGCCAGCAGCTCGGGGACAGGGAATTCACCCCTCCACTTT.

This clone was counted between two and nine times. The rearrangement uses TRBV6-6 and TRBJ1-6, with D perhaps matching TRBD1 (6 bases). Trimming cost V 7 bases and J 7 bases, with 20 bases left between them. Germline V gene sequence: CDR1 MNHNY, CDR2 SVGAGI (reference sequence). The CDR3 contains 16 residues. The CDR3 nucleotides read TGTGCCAGCATACTAGGTGGGGAAAGGGGGAATTCACCCCTCCACTTT. It encodes CASILGGERGNSPLHF.

The V gene is TRBV6-4, the J gene TRBJ2-2; D is uncertain. Deletions cut 2 bases from V and 3 bases from J, with 13 bases between. The CDR3 has 16 residues. Germline CDR1 and CDR2: MRHNA and SNTAGT. CDR3 sequence: CASSDRSGRDTGELFF. For the CDR3, the DNA is TGTGCCAGCAGTGACCGGTCCGGTCGGGACACCGGGGAGCTGTTTTTT.

The chain recombines TRBV9 with TRBJ1-1, with D perhaps TRBD1 (5 bases). This CDR3 comprises 15 residues. V was clipped by 6 bases and J by 0 bases, with 15 bases between them. Germline-derived CDR1 and CDR2 are SGDLS and YYNGEE. CDR3 in DNA: TGTGCCAGCACCCCCGGGGCAGGTTTGAACACTGAAGCTTTCTTT. It is translated as CASTPGAGLNTEAFF.

This clone has a single count. CDR3 sequence (DNA): TGTGCCAGCAGCGTAGTAGCGGGGGGTTACACAGATACGCAGTATTTT. This translates into CASSVVAGGYTDTQYF. The V gene is TRBV9, the J gene TRBJ2-3, with 10 bases lining up with TRBD2. The CDR3 covers 16 residues. Germline trimming cut 0 bases from V and 2 bases from J; bases unmatched to any gene: 3. In germline, CDR1 is SGDLS, CDR2 YYNGEE.

V gene TRBV4-1 combines with J gene TRBJ1-5, with 7 bases matching TRBD1. The CDR3 has 17 amino acids. Germline CDR1 MGHRA, CDR2 YSYEKL. Unmatched junction bases numbered 14, after V lost 3 bases and J lost 6 bases. The CDR3 DNA reads TGCGCCAGCAGCCAGGGCCCCGGGACAGTGCTGGGTCAGCCCCAGCATTTT. It encodes CASSQGPGTVLGQPQHF.

The chain uses TRBV2 and TRBJ2-5; D is possibly TRBD1 or TRBD2 (6 bases each). Germline V gives CDR1 SNHLY, CDR2 FYNNEI. Trimming pared 8 bases from V and 4 bases from J, leaving 17 bases between. This CDR3 spans 14 amino acids. CDR3 bases: TGTGCCAGCCCGAGGAGCGGAGGGGGAGAGACCCAGTACTTC. Encoded protein: CASPRSGGGETQYF.

V and J are TRBV12-5 and TRBJ1-5; possible D gene TRBD1, 5 bases. The CDR3 totals 14 residues. V was trimmed by 7 bases and J by 1 base, leaving 11 bases between them. From germline, CDR1 is LGHNT and CDR2 FRNRAP. This CDR3 is CASAVDSSNQPQHF. The CDR3 region has the DNA TGTGCTAGTGCCGTTGACAGCAGCAATCAGCCCCAGCATTTT.